The clone carrying this T cell receptor (beta chain) appeared a few times. Antigen specificity is unknown. This specimen belongs to a study of Ad26.COV2.S vaccination and SARS-CoV-2 variants. Study at large: Donor was one of the participants in the Ad26.COV2.S arm of the COV1001 trial. Recipients of Ad26.COV2.S got it intramuscularly, once or twice 56 days apart.

The method was immunoSEQ multiplex PCR; TCRdb's version includes in-frame clones alone and lacks a portion of them. The sample holds 300,000 to 400,000 clones, around 86% seen once. Study findings and constraints: Breadth and depth estimates from TCRs may understate total T cell responses. The study found higher spike-specific TCR breadth in vaccine than placebo recipients.

The treatment: over 15 received Ad26.COV2.S at low or high dose, single or two shots; several received placebo; per-sample allocation not given. Day 63 after the first injection of vaccine or placebo was the sampling time. Germline CDR1 reads LGHDT; CDR2 reads YNNKEL (reference sequence). The CDR3 has 18 residues. V shed 3 bases, J shed 7 bases, and the junction held 15 bases outside the gene matches. This specimen consisted of peripheral blood, obtained in a trial of Ad26.COV2.S vaccine versus placebo. The TCR originated in a person aged 18-60 years who received the Ad26.COV2.S COVID-19 vaccine or a placebo. The J gene is TRBJ1-5, the V gene TRBV3-1 (or the pseudogene TRBV3-2); 10 bases are shared with TRBD1. The CDR3 nucleotides are TGTGCCAGCAGCCAGCAATACCCCGGACAGGGGGGCTTACAGCCCCAGCATTTT. Residues: CASSQQYPGQGGLQPQHF.